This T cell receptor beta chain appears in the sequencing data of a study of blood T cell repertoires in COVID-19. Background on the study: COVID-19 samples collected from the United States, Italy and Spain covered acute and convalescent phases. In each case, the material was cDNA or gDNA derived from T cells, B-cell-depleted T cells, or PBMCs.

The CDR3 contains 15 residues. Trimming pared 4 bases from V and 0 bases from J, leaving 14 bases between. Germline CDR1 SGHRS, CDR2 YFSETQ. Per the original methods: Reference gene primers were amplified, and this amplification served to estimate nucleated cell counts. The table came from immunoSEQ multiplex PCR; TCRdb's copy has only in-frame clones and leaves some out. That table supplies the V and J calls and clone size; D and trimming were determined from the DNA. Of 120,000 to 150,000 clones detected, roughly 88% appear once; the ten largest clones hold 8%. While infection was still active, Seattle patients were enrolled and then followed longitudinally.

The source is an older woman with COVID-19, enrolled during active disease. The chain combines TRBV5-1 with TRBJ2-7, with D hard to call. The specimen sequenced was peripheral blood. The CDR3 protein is CASSPGFPLSYEQYF. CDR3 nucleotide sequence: TGCGCCAGCAGCCCCGGGTTCCCTCTCTCCTACGAGCAGTACTTC.